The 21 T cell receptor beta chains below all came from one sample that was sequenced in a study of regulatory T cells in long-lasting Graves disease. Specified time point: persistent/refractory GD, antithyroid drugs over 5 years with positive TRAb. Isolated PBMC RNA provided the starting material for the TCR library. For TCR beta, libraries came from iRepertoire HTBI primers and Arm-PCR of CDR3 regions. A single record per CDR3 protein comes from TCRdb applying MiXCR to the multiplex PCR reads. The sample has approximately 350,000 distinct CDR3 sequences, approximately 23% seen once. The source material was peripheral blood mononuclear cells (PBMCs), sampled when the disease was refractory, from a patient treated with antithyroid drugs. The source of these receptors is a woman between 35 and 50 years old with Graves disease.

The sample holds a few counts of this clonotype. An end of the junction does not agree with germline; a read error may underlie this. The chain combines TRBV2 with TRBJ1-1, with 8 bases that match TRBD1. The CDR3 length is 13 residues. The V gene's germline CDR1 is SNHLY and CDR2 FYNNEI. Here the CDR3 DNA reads TGTGCCTGCAGACAGGGGTTCGTCACTGAAGCTTTCTTT. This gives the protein CACRQGFVTEAFF.

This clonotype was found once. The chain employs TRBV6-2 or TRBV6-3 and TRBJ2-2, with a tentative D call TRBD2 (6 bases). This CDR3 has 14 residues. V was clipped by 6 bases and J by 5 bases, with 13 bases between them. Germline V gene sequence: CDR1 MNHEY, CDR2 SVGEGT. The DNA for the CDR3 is TGTGCCAGCAGGTCGGGAGAATGGACCGGGGAGCTGTTTTTT. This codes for CASRSGEWTGELFF.

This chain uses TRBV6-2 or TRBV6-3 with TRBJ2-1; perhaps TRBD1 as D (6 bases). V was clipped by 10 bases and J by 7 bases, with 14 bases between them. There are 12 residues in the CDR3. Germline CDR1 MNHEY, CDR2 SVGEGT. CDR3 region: CAISPDSNEQFF. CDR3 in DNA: TGTGCCATCAGCCCGGACAGTAATGAGCAGTTCTTC.

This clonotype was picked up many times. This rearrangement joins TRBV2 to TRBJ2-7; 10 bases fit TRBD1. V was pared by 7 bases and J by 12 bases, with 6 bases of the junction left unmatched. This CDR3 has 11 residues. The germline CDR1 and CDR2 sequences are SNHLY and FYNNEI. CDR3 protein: CASNLDRGPYF. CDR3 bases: TGTGCCAGCAACTTAGACAGGGGGCCGTACTTC. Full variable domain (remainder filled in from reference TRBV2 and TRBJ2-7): EPEVTQTPSHQVTQMGQEVILRCVPISNHLYFYWYRQILGQKVEFLVSFYNNEISEKSEIFDDQFSVERPDGSNFTLKIRSTKLEDSAMYFCASNLDRGPYFGPGTRLTVT.

The CDR3 region is CAWSPGAPYEQYF. Here the CDR3 DNA reads TGTGCCTGGAGTCCAGGAGCCCCCTACGAGCAGTACTTC. The chain is built from TRBV30 and TRBJ2-7; D gene ambiguous. The V and J ends lost 2 bases and 2 bases respectively, with 10 bases between them. The length of the CDR3 is 13 residues. Germline V gives CDR1 GTSNPN, CDR2 SVGIG (reference sequence).

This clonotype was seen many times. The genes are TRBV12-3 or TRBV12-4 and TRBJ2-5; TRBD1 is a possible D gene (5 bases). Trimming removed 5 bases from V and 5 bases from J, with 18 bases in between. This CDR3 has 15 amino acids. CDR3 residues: CASSHLMQGFETQYF. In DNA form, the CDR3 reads TGTGCCAGCAGTCACCTTATGCAGGGATTTGAGACCCAGTACTTC.

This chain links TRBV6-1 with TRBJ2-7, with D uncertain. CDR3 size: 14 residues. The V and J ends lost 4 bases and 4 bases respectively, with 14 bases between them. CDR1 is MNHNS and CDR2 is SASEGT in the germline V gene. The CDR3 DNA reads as TGTGCCAGCAGTGTCGGCGTCCCTGCTTACGAGCAGTACTTC. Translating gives CASSVGVPAYEQYF.

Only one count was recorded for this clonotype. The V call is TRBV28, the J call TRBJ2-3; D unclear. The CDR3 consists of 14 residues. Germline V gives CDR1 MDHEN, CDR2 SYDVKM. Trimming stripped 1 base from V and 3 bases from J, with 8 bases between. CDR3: CASSLYALTDTQYF. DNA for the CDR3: TGTGCCAGCAGTTTATATGCCCTGACAGATACGCAGTATTTT.

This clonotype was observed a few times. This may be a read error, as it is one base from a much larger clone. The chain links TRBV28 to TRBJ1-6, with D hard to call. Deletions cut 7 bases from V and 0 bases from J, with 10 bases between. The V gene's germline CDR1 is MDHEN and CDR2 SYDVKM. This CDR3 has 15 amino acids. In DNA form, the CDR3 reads TGTGCCAGCAAGATCTACAGCTCCTATAATTCACCCCTCCACTTT. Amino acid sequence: CASKIYSSYNSPLHF.

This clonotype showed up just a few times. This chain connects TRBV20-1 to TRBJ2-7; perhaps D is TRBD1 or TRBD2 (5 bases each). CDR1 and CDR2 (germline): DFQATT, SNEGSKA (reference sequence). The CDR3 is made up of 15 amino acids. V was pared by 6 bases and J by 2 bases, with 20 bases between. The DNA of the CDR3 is TGCAGTGCCCGGGGACCGGGACCCAGACCCTACGAGCAGTACTTC. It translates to CSARGPGPRPYEQYF.

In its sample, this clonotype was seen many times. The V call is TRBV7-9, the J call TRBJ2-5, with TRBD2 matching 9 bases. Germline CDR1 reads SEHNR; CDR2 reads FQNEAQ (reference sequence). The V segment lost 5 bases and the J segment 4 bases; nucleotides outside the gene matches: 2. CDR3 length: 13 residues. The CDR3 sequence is CASSTLAGETQYF. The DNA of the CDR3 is TGTGCCAGCAGCACACTAGCGGGAGAGACCCAGTACTTC.

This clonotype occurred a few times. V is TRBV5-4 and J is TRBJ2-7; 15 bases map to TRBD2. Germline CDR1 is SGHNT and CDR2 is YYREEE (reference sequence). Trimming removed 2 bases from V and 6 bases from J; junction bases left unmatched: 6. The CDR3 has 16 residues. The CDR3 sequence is CASSFGLAGGRGEQYF. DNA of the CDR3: TGTGCCAGCAGCTTCGGACTAGCGGGAGGGCGAGGCGAGCAGTACTTC.

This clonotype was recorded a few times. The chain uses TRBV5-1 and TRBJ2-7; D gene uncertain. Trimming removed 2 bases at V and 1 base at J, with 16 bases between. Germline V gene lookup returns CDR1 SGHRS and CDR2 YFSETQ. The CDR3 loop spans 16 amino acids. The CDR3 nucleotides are TGCGCCAGCAGCTTAAAAGAAAACACCTTTTCCTACGAGCAGTACTTC. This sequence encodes CASSLKENTFSYEQYF.

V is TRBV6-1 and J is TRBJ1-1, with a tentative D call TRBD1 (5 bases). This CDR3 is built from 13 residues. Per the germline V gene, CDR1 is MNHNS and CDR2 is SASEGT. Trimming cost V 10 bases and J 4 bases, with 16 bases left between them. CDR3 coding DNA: TGTGCCACGACTGCAGGGTGGGTCACTGAAGCTTTCTTT. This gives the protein CATTAGWVTEAFF.

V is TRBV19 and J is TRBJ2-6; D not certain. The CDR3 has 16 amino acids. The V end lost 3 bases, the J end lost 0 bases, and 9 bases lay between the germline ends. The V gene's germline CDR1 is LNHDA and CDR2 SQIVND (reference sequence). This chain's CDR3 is CASSIQVLSGANVLTF. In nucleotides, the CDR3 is TGTGCCAGTAGTATCCAGGTTCTCTCTGGGGCCAACGTCCTGACTTTC. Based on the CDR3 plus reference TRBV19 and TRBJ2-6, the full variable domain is DGGITQSPKYLFRKEGQNVTLSCEQNLNHDAMYWYRQDPGQGLRLIYYSQIVNDFQKGDIAEGYSVSREKKESFPLTVTSAQKNPTAFYLCASSIQVLSGANVLTFGAGSRLTVL.

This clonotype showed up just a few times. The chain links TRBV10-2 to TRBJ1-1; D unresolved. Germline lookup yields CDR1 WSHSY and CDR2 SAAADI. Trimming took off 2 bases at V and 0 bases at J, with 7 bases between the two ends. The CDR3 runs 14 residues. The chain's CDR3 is CASSETALNTEAFF. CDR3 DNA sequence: TGCGCCAGCAGTGAGACAGCCCTGAACACTGAAGCTTTCTTT.

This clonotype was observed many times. CDR3 sequence: CASRSTGLNTEAFF. The DNA of the CDR3 is TGTGCCAGCAGGTCGACAGGGCTAAACACTGAAGCTTTCTTT. V and J are TRBV6-1 and TRBJ1-1, with TRBD1 matching over 7 bases. This CDR3 spans 14 amino acids. Trimming at V came to 6 bases and at J to 2 bases, leaving 6 bases not matched to a gene. Germline CDR1 and CDR2: MNHNS and SASEGT.

DNA for the CDR3: TGTGCCACCAGCAGAGACAGGGGGCTCAATCAGCCCCAGCATTTT. This encodes CATSRDRGLNQPQHF. This chain connects TRBV15 to TRBJ1-5, with 8 bases aligning to TRBD1. The CDR3 runs to 15 residues. Germline V gives CDR1 LNHNV, CDR2 YYDKDF (reference sequence). V was pared by 0 bases and J by 3 bases, with 1 base of the junction left unmatched.

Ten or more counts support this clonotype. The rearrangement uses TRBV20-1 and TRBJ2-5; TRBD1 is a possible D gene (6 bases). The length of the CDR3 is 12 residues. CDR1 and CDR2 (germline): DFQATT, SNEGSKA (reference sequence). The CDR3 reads CRGDKAVETQYF. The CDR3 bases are TGCAGGGGGGACAAGGCTGTCGAGACCCAGTACTTC.

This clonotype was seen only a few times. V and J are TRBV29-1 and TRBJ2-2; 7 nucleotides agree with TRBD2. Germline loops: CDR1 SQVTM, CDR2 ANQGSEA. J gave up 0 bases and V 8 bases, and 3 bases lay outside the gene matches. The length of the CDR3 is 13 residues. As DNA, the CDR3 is TGCAGCCATCTAGCGGCGAACACCGGGGAGCTGTTTTTT. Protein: CSHLAANTGELFF.

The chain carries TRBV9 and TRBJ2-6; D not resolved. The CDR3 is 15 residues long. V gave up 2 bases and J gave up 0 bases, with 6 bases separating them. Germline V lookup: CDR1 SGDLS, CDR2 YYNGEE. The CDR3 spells CASSVRRSGANVLTF. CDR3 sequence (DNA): TGTGCCAGCAGCGTGCGCCGCTCTGGGGCCAACGTCCTGACTTTC.